A single sample gave rise to the 14 T cell receptor beta chains below, sequenced in a study of blood T cell repertoires in COVID-19. The protocol was immunoSEQ multiplex PCR, while the TCRdb copy is restricted to in-frame clones and leaves out a portion. The sample carries 63,000 or so clones, about 81% recorded once. The specimen sequenced was peripheral blood. All receptors come from a human donor in a cohort sampled during active COVID-19.

This clone was detected only a few times. V gene TRBV19 combines with J gene TRBJ2-6, with TRBD1 identical over 9 bases. The CDR3 covers 18 residues. Germline-derived CDR1 and CDR2 are LNHDA and SQIVND (reference sequence). The V and J ends lost 8 bases and 0 bases, in that order; junction bases with no gene match: 11. This chain's CDR3 is CASRALGQGSSGANVLTF. In DNA, the CDR3 is TGTGCCAGTCGTGCATTGGGACAGGGTTCCTCTGGGGCCAACGTCCTGACTTTC.

This chain connects TRBV7-2 to TRBJ1-1; D unresolved. The CDR3 length is 13 residues. The V end was cut by 2 bases, the J end by 1 base, with 5 bases between. Germline assignment: CDR1 SGHTA and CDR2 FQGNSA. The CDR3 loop reads CASSLQSNTEAFF. For the CDR3, the DNA is TGTGCCAGCAGCTTACAATCGAACACTGAAGCTTTCTTT.

The chain combines TRBV7-8 with TRBJ2-1, with TRBD2 matching 11 bases. Germline V gene sequence: CDR1 SGHVS, CDR2 FQNEAQ. V shed 4 bases, J shed 15 bases, and the junction held 5 bases outside the gene matches. This CDR3 spans 12 amino acids. In DNA, the CDR3 is TGTGCCAGCAGCTCCCTAGCGGGAGGTGGGTTCTTC. Its protein is CASSSLAGGGFF.

J is TRBJ1-3 and V is TRBV6-5; D gene ambiguous. In germline, CDR1 is MNHEY, CDR2 SVGAGI. This CDR3 has 15 amino acids. V was clipped by 8 bases and J by 2 bases, with 16 bases between them. Here the CDR3 reads CASRKSGIPGNTIYF. The CDR3 DNA reads TGTGCCAGCCGTAAGAGCGGAATCCCTGGAAACACCATATATTTT.

This clone was observed a few times. The chain links TRBV2 to TRBJ2-5; TRBD2 matches at 9 bases. Germline V gives CDR1 SNHLY, CDR2 FYNNEI. J was trimmed by 4 bases and V by 8 bases; bases with no gene match: 14. The CDR3 contains 16 residues. The chain's CDR3 is CASGQLKREVGETQYF. The CDR3, as DNA: TGTGCCAGCGGGCAGCTAAAGCGGGAGGTGGGAGAGACCCAGTACTTC. The full variable domain, completed using reference TRBV2 and TRBJ2-5, is EPEVTQTPSHQVTQMGQEVILRCVPISNHLYFYWYRQILGQKVEFLVSFYNNEISEKSEIFDDQFSVERPDGSNFTLKIRSTKLEDSAMYFCASGQLKREVGETQYFGPGTRLLVL.

The DNA of the CDR3 is TGTGCCAGCAGCGAGTCGACAGGGGGCAAGAATTCACCCCTCCACTTT. Its protein is CASSESTGGKNSPLHF. The J gene is TRBJ1-6, the V gene TRBV9, with TRBD1 matching over 10 bases. The CDR3 runs 16 residues. Trimming took 3 bases from V and 7 from J; bases not matched to a gene: 7. Germline assignment: CDR1 SGDLS and CDR2 YYNGEE.

This rearrangement joins TRBV4-2 to TRBJ2-5, with D maybe TRBD1 (6 bases). Trimming removed 1 base from V and 5 bases from J, with 8 bases in between. CDR3 length: 13 residues. The germline V gene encodes CDR1 LGHNA and CDR2 YNFKEQ. DNA of the CDR3: TGTGCCAGCAGCCAAGTTAGGGGGGAGACCCAGTACTTC. Amino acid sequence: CASSQVRGETQYF.

In this sample, this clone turned up a few times. This chain uses TRBV7-6 with TRBJ2-1, with TRBD2 matching over 11 bases. The germline gives CDR1 SGHVS, CDR2 FNYEAQ. This CDR3 is built from 16 residues. The J segment lost 1 base and the V segment lost 4 bases, leaving 3 bases of the junction unmatched. CDR3 sequence (DNA): TGTGCCAGCAGCTGGGGGACTAGCGGATCCTACAATGAGCAGTTCTTC. Translation: CASSWGTSGSYNEQFF. Full variable domain (rest looked up from reference TRBV7-6 and TRBJ2-1): GAGVSQSPRYKVTKRGQDVALRCDPISGHVSLYWYRQALGQGPEFLTYFNYEAQQDKSGLPNDRFSAERPEGSISTLTIQRTEQRDSAMYRCASSWGTSGSYNEQFFGPGTRLTVL.

V usage is TRBV4-3 and J usage is TRBJ2-1, with no clear D. V dropped 0 bases and J dropped 0 bases, with 6 bases sitting between them. The CDR3 sequence is 15 residues long. Germline values: CDR1 LGHNA, CDR2 YSLEER. The CDR3 bases are TGCGCCAGCAGCCAAGATCGCGGCTCCTACAATGAGCAGTTCTTC. Protein sequence: CASSQDRGSYNEQFF.

The chain combines TRBV12-3 or TRBV12-4 with TRBJ2-3; D gene uncertain. The CDR3 has 13 residues. V lost 3 bases and J lost 8, with 12 bases in between. The CDR3 loop is CASSFGGKSTQYF. The DNA of the CDR3 is TGTGCCAGCAGTTTTGGCGGCAAGAGTACGCAGTATTTT.

The chain combines TRBV19 with TRBJ2-5, with TRBD1 matching over 8 bases. The germline V gene encodes CDR1 LNHDA and CDR2 SQIVND (reference sequence). Trimming took 5 bases from V and 2 from J; bases not matched to a gene: 10. The CDR3 spans 16 residues. CDR3: CASSPLGTGQQETQYF. CDR3 in DNA: TGTGCCAGTAGTCCTCTAGGGACAGGTCAACAAGAGACCCAGTACTTC. Full variable domain (remainder filled in from reference TRBV19 and TRBJ2-5): DGGITQSPKYLFRKEGQNVTLSCEQNLNHDAMYWYRQDPGQGLRLIYYSQIVNDFQKGDIAEGYSVSREKKESFPLTVTSAQKNPTAFYLCASSPLGTGQQETQYFGPGTRLLVL.

This clone occurred a few times. The chain uses TRBV9 and TRBJ1-5, with D perhaps matching TRBD1 (5 bases). CDR3 length: 14 residues. Looked up from germline, CDR1 is SGDLS and CDR2 is YYNGEE. V was clipped by 3 bases and J by 5 bases, with 12 bases between them. In DNA form, the CDR3 reads TGTGCCAGCAGCGCTGGGACGGGAGATCAGCCCCAGCATTTT. Encoded protein: CASSAGTGDQPQHF.

V usage is TRBV5-6 and J usage is TRBJ2-6, with 7 positions matching TRBD2. The J segment lost 0 bases and the V segment lost 4 bases, leaving 4 bases of the junction unmatched. CDR3 length equals 16 residues. Germline V gene sequence: CDR1 SGHDT, CDR2 YYEEEE. This CDR3 is CASSRGVSSGANVLTF. The CDR3 DNA is TGTGCCAGCAGCCGGGGGGTGAGCTCTGGGGCCAACGTCCTGACTTTC.

This clone was observed once. V and J are TRBV7-9 and TRBJ2-7; perhaps TRBD1 as D (5 bases). The CDR3 consists of 12 residues. The V and J ends lost 5 bases and 4 bases respectively, with 9 bases between them. Germline CDR1 SEHNR, CDR2 FQNEAQ (reference sequence). CDR3 bases: TGTGCCAGCAGCCTCAGGACATACGAGCAGTACTTC. It specifies CASSLRTYEQYF.